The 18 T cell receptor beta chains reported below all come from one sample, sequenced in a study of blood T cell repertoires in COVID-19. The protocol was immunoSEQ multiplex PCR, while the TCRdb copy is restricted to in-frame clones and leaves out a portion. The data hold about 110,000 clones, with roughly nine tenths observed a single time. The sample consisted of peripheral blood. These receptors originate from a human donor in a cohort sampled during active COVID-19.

This chain's CDR3 is CASSQERSSSQFF. The CDR3 DNA reads TGTGCCAGCAGCCAGGAGAGGTCCTCTTCGCAGTTCTTC. The chain recombines TRBV14 with TRBJ2-1; no firm D call. Germline V gene sequence: CDR1 SGHDN, CDR2 FVKESK. CDR3 length: 13 amino acids. The V gene lost 3 bases and the J gene lost 12 bases, with 15 bases spanning the gap.

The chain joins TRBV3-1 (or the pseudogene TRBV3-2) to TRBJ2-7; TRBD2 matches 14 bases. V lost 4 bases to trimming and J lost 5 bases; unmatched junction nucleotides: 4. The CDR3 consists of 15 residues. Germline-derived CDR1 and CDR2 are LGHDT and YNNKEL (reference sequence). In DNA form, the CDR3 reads TGTGCCAGCAGCCCGGGGGGACTAGCGGGAGACGAGCAGTACTTC. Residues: CASSPGGLAGDEQYF.

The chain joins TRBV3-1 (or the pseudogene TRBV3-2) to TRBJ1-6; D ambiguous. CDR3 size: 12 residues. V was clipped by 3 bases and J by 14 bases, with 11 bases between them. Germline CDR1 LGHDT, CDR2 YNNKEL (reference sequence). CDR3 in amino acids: CASSQARLALHF. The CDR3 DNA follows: TGTGCCAGCAGCCAGGCGAGGTTGGCCCTCCACTTT.

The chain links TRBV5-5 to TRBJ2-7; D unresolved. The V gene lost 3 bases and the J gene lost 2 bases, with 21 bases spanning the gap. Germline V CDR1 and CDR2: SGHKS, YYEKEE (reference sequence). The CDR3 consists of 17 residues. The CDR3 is CASSSLGVDPAPYEQYF. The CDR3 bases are TGTGCCAGCAGCTCCCTAGGCGTTGACCCCGCCCCCTACGAGCAGTACTTC.

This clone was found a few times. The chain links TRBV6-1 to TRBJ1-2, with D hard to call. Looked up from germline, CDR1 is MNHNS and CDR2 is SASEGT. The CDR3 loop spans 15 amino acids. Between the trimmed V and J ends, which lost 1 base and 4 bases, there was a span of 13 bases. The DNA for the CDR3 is TGTGCCAGCAGTGAAGGCGATGGAGTAGTCTATGGCTACACCTTC. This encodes CASSEGDGVVYGYTF.

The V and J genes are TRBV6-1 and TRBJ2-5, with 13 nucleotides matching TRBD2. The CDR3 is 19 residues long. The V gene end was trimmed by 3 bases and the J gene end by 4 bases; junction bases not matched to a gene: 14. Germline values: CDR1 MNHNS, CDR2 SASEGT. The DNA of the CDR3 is TGTGCCAGCAGTGATACCCACCCGGGACTAGCGGGGCGGAGAGAGACCCAGTACTTC. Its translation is CASSDTHPGLAGRRETQYF.

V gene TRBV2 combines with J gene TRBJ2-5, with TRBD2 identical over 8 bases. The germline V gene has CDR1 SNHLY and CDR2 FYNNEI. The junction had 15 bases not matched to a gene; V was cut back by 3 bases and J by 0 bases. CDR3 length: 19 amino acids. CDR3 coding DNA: TGTGCCAGCAGTGAGTTCCGGCGGGGGGCGCGGGAAGACCAAGAGACCCAGTACTTC. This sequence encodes CASSEFRRGAREDQETQYF.

The CDR3 loop reads CASFNRPATNEKLFF. CDR3 DNA sequence: TGTGCCAGCTTTAACAGGCCTGCAACTAATGAAAAACTGTTTTTT. This chain links TRBV2 with TRBJ1-4, with a possible D match to TRBD1 (5 bases). The CDR3 sequence is 15 residues long. The V and J ends lost 8 bases and 0 bases respectively, with 13 bases between them. From germline, CDR1 is SNHLY and CDR2 FYNNEI.

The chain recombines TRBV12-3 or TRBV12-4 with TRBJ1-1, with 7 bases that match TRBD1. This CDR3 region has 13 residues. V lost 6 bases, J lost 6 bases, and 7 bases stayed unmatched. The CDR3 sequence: CASRETGDPEAFF. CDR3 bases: TGTGCCAGCAGGGAAACAGGGGACCCTGAAGCTTTCTTT.

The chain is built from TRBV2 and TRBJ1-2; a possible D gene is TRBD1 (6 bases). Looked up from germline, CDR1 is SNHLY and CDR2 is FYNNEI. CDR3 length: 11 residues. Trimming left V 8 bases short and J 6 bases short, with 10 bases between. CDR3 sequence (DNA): TGTGCCAGCCAGGGGTCGGATGGCTACACCTTC. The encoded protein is CASQGSDGYTF.

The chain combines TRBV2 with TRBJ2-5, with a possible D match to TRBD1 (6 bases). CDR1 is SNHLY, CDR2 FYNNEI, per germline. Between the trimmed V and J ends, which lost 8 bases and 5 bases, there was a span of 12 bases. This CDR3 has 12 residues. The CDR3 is CASRDISETQYF. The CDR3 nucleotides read TGTGCCAGCCGGGACATTTCCGAGACCCAGTACTTC.

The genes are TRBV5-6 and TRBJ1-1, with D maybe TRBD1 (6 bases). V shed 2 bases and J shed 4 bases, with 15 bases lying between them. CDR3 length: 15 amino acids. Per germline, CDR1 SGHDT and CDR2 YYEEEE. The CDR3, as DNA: TGTGCCAGCAGCTTAAAGGCAGGGACACTCACTGAAGCTTTCTTT. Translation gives CASSLKAGTLTEAFF.

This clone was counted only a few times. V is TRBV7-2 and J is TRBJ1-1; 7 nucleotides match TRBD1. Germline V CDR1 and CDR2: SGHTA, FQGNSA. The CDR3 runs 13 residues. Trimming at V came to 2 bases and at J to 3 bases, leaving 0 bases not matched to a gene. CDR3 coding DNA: TGTGCCAGCAGCTTACAGGGGGACACTGAAGCTTTCTTT. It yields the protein CASSLQGDTEAFF.

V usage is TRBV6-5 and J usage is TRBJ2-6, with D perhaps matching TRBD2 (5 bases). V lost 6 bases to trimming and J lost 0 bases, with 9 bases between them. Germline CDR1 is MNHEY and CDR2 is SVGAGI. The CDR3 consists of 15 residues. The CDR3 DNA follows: TGTGCCAGCAGGGACTCAAGCTCTGGGGCCAACGTCCTGACTTTC. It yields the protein CASRDSSSGANVLTF.

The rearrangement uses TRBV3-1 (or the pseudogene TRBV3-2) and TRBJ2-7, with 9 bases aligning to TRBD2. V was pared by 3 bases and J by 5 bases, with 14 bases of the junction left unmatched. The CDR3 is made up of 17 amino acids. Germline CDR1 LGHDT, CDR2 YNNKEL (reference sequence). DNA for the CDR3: TGTGCCAGCAGCCATGACACTTTGGCGGGAGGGAGAAACGAGCAGTACTTC. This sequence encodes CASSHDTLAGGRNEQYF.

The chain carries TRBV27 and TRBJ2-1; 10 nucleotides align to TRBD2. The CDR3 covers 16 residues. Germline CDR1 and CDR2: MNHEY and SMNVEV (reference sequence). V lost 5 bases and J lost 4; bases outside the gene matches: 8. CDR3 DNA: TGTGCCAGCAGTCTAACTAGAGCGGGAGGGTACAATGAGCAGTTCTTC. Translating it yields CASSLTRAGGYNEQFF.

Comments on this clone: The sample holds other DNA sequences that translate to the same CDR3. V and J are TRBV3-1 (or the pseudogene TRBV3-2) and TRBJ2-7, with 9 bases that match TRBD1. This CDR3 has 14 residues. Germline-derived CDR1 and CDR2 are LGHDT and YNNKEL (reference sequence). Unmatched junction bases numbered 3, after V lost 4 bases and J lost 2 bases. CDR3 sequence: CASSPRDRAYEQYF. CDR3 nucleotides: TGTGCCAGCAGCCCCAGGGACAGGGCCTACGAGCAGTACTTC.

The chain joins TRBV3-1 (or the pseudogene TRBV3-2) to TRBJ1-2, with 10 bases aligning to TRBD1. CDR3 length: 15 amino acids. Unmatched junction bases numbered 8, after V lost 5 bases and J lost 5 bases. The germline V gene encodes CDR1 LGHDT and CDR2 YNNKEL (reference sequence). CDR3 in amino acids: CASSAGQGNRYGYTF. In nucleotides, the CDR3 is TGTGCCAGCAGCGCGGGACAGGGGAATAGATATGGCTACACCTTC.